The next 21 T cell receptor beta chains were all read from a single sample in a study of cytomegalovirus exposure and HLA in healthy donors. Produced via immunoSEQ multiplex PCR; TCRdb's table is partial and in-frame only. The table lists 90,000 to 120,000 clones, approximately 95% of them singletons. The sequenced material came from PBMCs. The receptors were sampled from a woman between 18 and 29 years old in good health and CMV-seronegative.

Details on this clone: One end of the junction does not line up with germline, which may come from a read error. This CDR3 is CASSLFPGTGGTDTQYF. CDR3 nucleotide sequence: TGTGCCAGCAGTTTATTTCCTGGGACAGGGGGCACGGATACGCAGTATTTT. The chain joins TRBV27 to TRBJ2-3; 12 nucleotides align to TRBD1. The CDR3 loop spans 17 amino acids. From germline, CDR1 is MNHEY and CDR2 SMNVEV (reference sequence).

This chain joins TRBV4-3 and TRBJ2-3; TRBD1 matches at 8 bases. The CDR3 sequence is 16 residues long. The germline CDR1 and CDR2 sequences are LGHNA and YSLEER. V shed 5 bases, J shed 0 bases, and the junction held 7 bases outside the gene matches. The CDR3 DNA follows: TGCGCCAGCAGCTGGACGACAGGGGCCAGCACAGATACGCAGTATTTT. As protein: CASSWTTGASTDTQYF.

Concerning this clone: The germline gene is not matched at one end of the junction; a read error may be the cause. V gene TRBV11-2 combines with J gene TRBJ2-3, with TRBD2 matching over 7 bases. Germline V gene data show CDR1 as SGHAT and CDR2 as FQNNGV. This CDR3 spans 13 amino acids. The CDR3 DNA follows: TGTGCCAGCAGCTTACGACTAGCAGAAACGCAGTATTTT. Protein sequence: CASSLRLAETQYF.

This chain uses TRBV9 with TRBJ1-3, with 8 positions matching TRBD1. CDR1 is SGDLS and CDR2 is YYNGEE in the germline V gene. The CDR3 spans 16 residues. V trimming: 0 bases; J trimming: 4 bases; junction bases outside the gene matches: 6. The CDR3 sequence: CASSVAQGAPGNTIYF. The CDR3 DNA is TGTGCCAGCAGCGTAGCTCAGGGGGCGCCAGGAAACACCATATATTTT.

This clone is a singleton in its sample. The chain joins TRBV5-1 to TRBJ1-1, with TRBD1 matching 12 bases. The ends lost 2 bases at V and 5 bases at J; junction bases unmatched: 7. The CDR3 length is 16 residues. Germline V gene data show CDR1 as SGHRS and CDR2 as YFSETQ. The CDR3 DNA reads as TGCGCCAGCAGCTTTGGGACAGGGGGCTTTCAGACTGAAGCTTTCTTT. It yields the protein CASSFGTGGFQTEAFF.

This chain joins TRBV5-1 and TRBJ2-3; TRBD2 is a possible D gene (6 bases). From germline, CDR1 is SGHRS and CDR2 YFSETQ. The CDR3 consists of 15 residues. V was trimmed by 0 bases and J by 0 bases, leaving 8 bases between them. The CDR3 sequence: CASSLAGTSTDTQYF. In DNA form, the CDR3 reads TGCGCCAGCAGCTTGGCGGGGACTAGCACAGATACGCAGTATTTT.

The chain uses TRBV7-2 and TRBJ2-1, with 7 nucleotides matching TRBD2. CDR3 size: 17 residues. With V trimmed by 0 bases and J by 7 bases, 12 bases remained unmatched. Per the germline V gene, CDR1 is SGHTA and CDR2 is FQGNSA. The CDR3, as DNA: TGTGCCAGCAGCTTAGCCCCCTCCGGACTAGTGGGTAATGAGCAGTTCTTC. Translated: CASSLAPSGLVGNEQFF.

The chain carries TRBV6-1 and TRBJ2-7; 11 bases map to TRBD1. Germline CDR1 and CDR2: MNHNS and SASEGT. The CDR3 is 14 residues long. J lost 6 bases, V lost 6 bases, and 7 bases had no gene match. CDR3 in amino acids: CASSPGQGGREQYF. In DNA form, the CDR3 reads TGTGCCAGCAGCCCGGGACAGGGGGGGCGCGAGCAGTACTTC.

In this sample, this clone turned up a few times. The V and J genes are TRBV28 and TRBJ2-5; TRBD2 agrees at 7 bases. V shed 6 bases, J shed 5 bases, and the junction held 0 bases outside the gene matches. This CDR3 region has 11 residues. Germline V gives CDR1 MDHEN, CDR2 SYDVKM. The CDR3 DNA sequence: TGTGCCAGCAGAGCGGGGGAGACCCAGTACTTC. Amino acid sequence: CASRAGETQYF.

A single count supports this clone. The V and J genes are TRBV19 and TRBJ1-5; 9 nucleotides agree with TRBD1. The junction had 5 bases not matched to a gene; V was cut back by 6 bases and J by 5 bases. CDR1 and CDR2 from the germline V gene are LNHDA and SQIVND (reference sequence). The CDR3 is 14 residues long. DNA for the CDR3: TGTGCCAGTAGAGGGACAGGGTCTTATCAGCCCCAGCATTTT. As protein: CASRGTGSYQPQHF.

The gene calls are TRBV15 and TRBJ2-7; the match to TRBD2 covers 7 bases. The germline gives CDR1 LNHNV, CDR2 YYDKDF (reference sequence). V lost 0 bases and J lost 0; bases outside the gene matches: 5. The CDR3 totals 16 residues. The CDR3 loop is CATSRDGLAASYEQYF. DNA of the CDR3: TGTGCCACCAGCAGAGATGGGCTAGCGGCCTCCTACGAGCAGTACTTC.

The V call is TRBV4-1, the J call TRBJ1-5, with no clear D. This CDR3 has 13 residues. V dropped 7 bases and J dropped 4 bases, with 11 bases sitting between them. Germline CDR1 MGHRA, CDR2 YSYEKL. The CDR3 here is CASTLEVNQPQHF. DNA of the CDR3: TGCGCCAGCACCCTGGAGGTAAATCAGCCCCAGCATTTT.

Only one count was recorded for this clone. The CDR3 DNA reads TGTGCCAGCAGCTTCGGGGTTGCTAATGAAAAACTGTTTTTT. This encodes CASSFGVANEKLFF. The V call is TRBV5-8, the J call TRBJ1-4; no definite D call. Per the germline V gene, CDR1 is SGHTS and CDR2 is YDEGEE. Trimming stripped 2 bases from V and 3 bases from J, with 8 bases between. The CDR3 extends over 14 amino acids.

The chain has TRBV7-6 and TRBJ1-1; 9 positions agree with TRBD1. The germline V gene encodes CDR1 SGHVS and CDR2 FNYEAQ. The CDR3 length is 16 residues. The J segment lost 1 base and the V segment lost 5 bases, leaving 8 bases of the junction unmatched. The CDR3 loop is CASSRGQGGGNTEAFF. The CDR3 DNA reads as TGTGCCAGCAGCAGGGGACAGGGAGGGGGGAACACTGAAGCTTTCTTT. The full variable domain, rest sourced from reference TRBV7-6 and TRBJ1-1, is GAGVSQSPRYKVTKRGQDVALRCDPISGHVSLYWYRQALGQGPEFLTYFNYEAQQDKSGLPNDRFSAERPEGSISTLTIQRTEQRDSAMYRCASSRGQGGGNTEAFFGQGTRLTVV.

This chain connects TRBV11-2 to TRBJ2-7; 11 bases are shared with TRBD1. The CDR3 consists of 15 residues. Trimming took 5 bases from V and 3 from J; bases not matched to a gene: 6. CDR1 is SGHAT and CDR2 is FQNNGV in the germline V gene. Written as DNA, the CDR3 is TGTGCCAGCAGCCTCGGGACAGGGGGATTCTACGAGCAGTACTTC. It yields the protein CASSLGTGGFYEQYF.

As to this clone: The junction differs from germline at one of its ends, possibly a read error. J is TRBJ2-1 and V is TRBV7-7, with TRBD1 matching over 7 bases. CDR3 size: 14 residues. Germline CDR1 and CDR2: SSHAT and FNYEAQ (reference sequence). The CDR3 coding sequence is TGTGCTAGCAGCTTAAGGCAGGGGGTTGGTGAGCAGTTCTTC. It is translated as CASSLRQGVGEQFF.

The V and J genes are TRBV9 and TRBJ2-3, with TRBD2 matching over 7 bases. The V gene's germline CDR1 is SGDLS and CDR2 YYNGEE. The CDR3 runs 17 residues. The V segment lost 0 bases and the J segment 3 bases; nucleotides outside the gene matches: 10. CDR3 loop: CASSVAGGGGRTDTQYF. The CDR3 DNA reads TGTGCCAGCAGCGTAGCTGGCGGCGGGGGTCGAACAGATACGCAGTATTTT.

CDR3 sequence: CAISETAGDRGEAFF. CDR3 bases: TGTGCCATCAGTGAGACCGCAGGAGACAGGGGTGAAGCTTTCTTT. This rearrangement joins TRBV10-3 to TRBJ1-1, with TRBD1 matching over 8 bases. The CDR3 extends over 15 amino acids. V dropped 2 bases and J dropped 7; count of bases not matched to a gene: 9. Germline-derived CDR1 and CDR2 are ENHRY and SYGVKD.

Turning to this clone: Relative to the germline gene, one junction end is altered; a read error may explain this. This rearrangement joins TRBV28 to TRBJ2-7; D remains ambiguous. From germline, CDR1 is MDHEN and CDR2 SYDVKM. The CDR3 runs 11 residues. The CDR3 region has the DNA TGTGCCTGCAGGACGGGTGGGGAGCAGTACTTC. This sequence encodes CACRTGGEQYF.

This chain links TRBV5-1 with TRBJ1-3, with 8 positions matching TRBD1. CDR1 and CDR2 (germline): SGHRS, YFSETQ. Germline trimming cut 0 bases from V and 4 bases from J; bases unmatched to any gene: 3. This CDR3 has 15 residues. Here the CDR3 reads CASSLEQGAGNTIYF. The CDR3 DNA sequence: TGCGCCAGCAGCTTGGAGCAGGGGGCAGGAAACACCATATATTTT.

CDR3 bases: TGTGCCAGCAGCTACCGACAGGGTGGGAGTGGGGTCACTGAAGCTTTCTTT. This translates into CASSYRQGGSGVTEAFF. The V call is TRBV7-2, the J call TRBJ1-1; 7 nucleotides agree with TRBD1. The CDR3 consists of 17 residues. Germline V CDR1 and CDR2: SGHTA, FQGNSA. V lost 4 bases to trimming and J lost 4 bases; unmatched junction nucleotides: 15. Based on the CDR3 plus reference TRBV7-2 and TRBJ1-1, the full variable domain is GAGVSQSPSNKVTEKGKDVELRCDPISGHTALYWYRQSLGQGLEFLIYFQGNSAPDKSGLPSDRFSAERTGGSVSTLTIQRTQQEDSAVYLCASSYRQGGSGVTEAFFGQGTRLTVV.